This passage covers 28 T cell receptor beta chains from one sample sequenced in a study of T cells after yellow fever vaccination. Using its own MiXCR run on the 5' RACE reads, TCRdb lists one record per CDR3 protein. The repertoire holds a few hundred thousand distinct CDR3 sequences, with approximately 4% as singletons. This specimen was PBMCs, taken 5 days after the yellow fever booster vaccination. Every receptor here comes from a young man who received the YFV17D yellow fever vaccine.

This chain links TRBV4-3 with TRBJ2-1, with 12 nucleotides matching TRBD2. CDR3 length: 16 residues. The J segment lost 7 bases and the V segment lost 3 bases, leaving 7 bases of the junction unmatched. Germline lookup yields CDR1 LGHNA and CDR2 YSLEER. CDR3 sequence: CASSQHLAGGLNEQFF. CDR3 nucleotide sequence: TGCGCCAGCAGCCAGCACCTAGCGGGGGGGCTGAATGAGCAGTTCTTC.

This clonotype was counted between two and nine times. The V and J genes are TRBV9 and TRBJ2-3, with 10 bases fitting TRBD1. CDR1 is SGDLS, CDR2 YYNGEE, per germline. The CDR3 totals 16 residues. The J segment lost 4 bases and the V segment lost 4 bases, leaving 9 bases of the junction unmatched. The CDR3 sequence is CASSPKTGTGADTQYF. CDR3 nucleotides: TGTGCCAGCAGCCCTAAGACCGGGACAGGGGCAGATACGCAGTATTTT.

This clonotype has a count of ten or more. This chain joins TRBV6-2 or TRBV6-3 and TRBJ2-1; D unclear. CDR1 is MNHEY and CDR2 is SVGEGT in the germline V gene. V was shortened by 2 bases and J by 8 bases, with 10 bases between the two germline ends. The CDR3 covers 13 residues. As DNA, the CDR3 is TGTGCCAGCAGTTACGCGCAAAGGTATGAGCAGTTCTTC. Protein product: CASSYAQRYEQFF.

The V call is TRBV7-3, the J call TRBJ2-3; D might be TRBD1 or TRBD2, each matching 5 bases. Germline CDR1 SGHTA, CDR2 FQGTGA. The CDR3 is made up of 18 amino acids. Trimming stripped 1 base from V and 2 bases from J, with 19 bases between. For the CDR3, the DNA is TGTGCCAGCAGCTTAAGACCAGGGACCGCCGACGTCACAGATACGCAGTATTTT. Its translation is CASSLRPGTADVTDTQYF.

V gene TRBV27 combines with J gene TRBJ1-2; perhaps TRBD1 as D (6 bases). V lost 5 bases and J lost 2, with 15 bases in between. The CDR3 consists of 15 residues. The germline V gene encodes CDR1 MNHEY and CDR2 SMNVEV (reference sequence). This chain's CDR3 is CASSPRWQGNYGYTF. In DNA, the CDR3 is TGTGCCAGCAGTCCTCGTTGGCAGGGGAACTATGGCTACACCTTC.

This clonotype was counted a few times. The chain recombines TRBV28 with TRBJ2-3; D may be TRBD2 (6 bases). The CDR3 is 12 residues long. V was cut by 4 bases and J by 4 bases, with 6 bases left in between. Germline values: CDR1 MDHEN, CDR2 SYDVKM. The CDR3 DNA sequence: TGTGCCAGCAGTTGGGAGGCAGATACGCAGTATTTT. Translating it yields CASSWEADTQYF. The whole variable domain, remainder taken from reference TRBV28 and TRBJ2-3, is DVKVTQSSRYLVKRTGEKVFLECVQDMDHENMFWYRQDPGLGLRLIYFSYDVKMKEKGDIPEGYSVSREKKERFSLILESASTNQTSMYLCASSWEADTQYFGPGTRLTVL.

The chain has TRBV29-1 and TRBJ1-6; D gene unclear. V shed 7 bases and J shed 8 bases, with 15 bases lying between them. Germline V CDR1 and CDR2: SQVTM, ANQGSEA. This CDR3 is built from 13 residues. CDR3 residues: CSAADTSDSPLHF. The DNA for the CDR3 is TGCAGCGCTGCCGACACCAGTGATTCACCCCTCCACTTT.

This clonotype was seen only a few times. V usage is TRBV25-1 and J usage is TRBJ2-2, with TRBD2 as a possible D gene (7 bases). This CDR3 region has 16 residues. CDR1 and CDR2 (germline): MGHDK, SYGVNS. V lost 8 bases to trimming and J lost 4 bases, with 20 bases between them. This chain's CDR3 is CASGIHSGGGTGELFF. Written as DNA, the CDR3 is TGTGCCAGCGGAATCCATTCGGGGGGCGGCACCGGGGAGCTGTTTTTT.

This clonotype was recorded many times. V and J are TRBV11-1 and TRBJ2-3, with TRBD2 matching over 7 bases. V was clipped by 4 bases and J by 3 bases; unmatched bases: 4. Looked up from germline, CDR1 is SGHAT and CDR2 is FQDESV (reference sequence). The CDR3 covers 14 residues. The CDR3, as DNA: TGTGCCAGCAGCTACCCAGCGGGAACAGATACGCAGTATTTT. Translated: CASSYPAGTDTQYF.

Many counts were recorded for this clonotype. The CDR3 nucleotides are TGCGCCAGCAGCCAAGACCTACCCTACGAGCAGTACTTC. It specifies CASSQDLPYEQYF. This chain joins TRBV4-3 and TRBJ2-7; no firm D call. V was clipped by 0 bases and J by 2 bases, with 5 bases between them. The germline V gene has CDR1 LGHNA and CDR2 YSLEER. The CDR3 is 13 residues long.

CDR3 region: CASSHGGGAHQETQYF. In DNA form, the CDR3 reads TGCGCCAGCAGCCACGGAGGCGGGGCGCACCAAGAGACCCAGTACTTC. The genes are TRBV4-3 and TRBJ2-5; possibly TRBD2 for D (6 bases). This CDR3 region has 16 residues. The V gene's germline CDR1 is LGHNA and CDR2 YSLEER. The germline V and J ends were trimmed by 3 bases and 0 bases, with 14 bases remaining between them.

There are many counts of this clonotype. V gene TRBV12-3 or TRBV12-4 combines with J gene TRBJ2-2; D gene ambiguous. The CDR3 sequence is 14 residues long. The V end was cut by 4 bases, the J end by 2 bases, with 8 bases between. CDR3 sequence reads: CASSWLSNTGELFF. The CDR3 DNA sequence: TGTGCCAGCAGTTGGCTAAGCAACACCGGGGAGCTGTTTTTT.

The chain's CDR3 is CASSALRGPETQYF. CDR3 nucleotides: TGTGCCAGCAGCGCGCTTAGGGGCCCAGAGACCCAGTACTTC. The rearrangement joins TRBV9 to TRBJ2-5; possible D gene TRBD1, 5 bases. Trimming stripped 3 bases from V and 4 bases from J, with 13 bases between. Germline V lookup: CDR1 SGDLS, CDR2 YYNGEE. The CDR3 has 14 residues.

Many counts were recorded for this clonotype. The genes are TRBV7-9 and TRBJ2-3, with 10 bases fitting TRBD2. Trimming removed 1 base from V and 2 bases from J; junction bases left unmatched: 6. This CDR3 spans 17 amino acids. Germline CDR1 reads SEHNR; CDR2 reads FQNEAQ (reference sequence). The CDR3 bases are TGTGCCAGCAGCTTAGGTAGCGGGGGGCCCGACACAGATACGCAGTATTTT. Its protein is CASSLGSGGPDTDTQYF.

The V and J genes are TRBV2 and TRBJ1-4, with unresolved D. The CDR3 length is 13 residues. Between the trimmed V and J ends, which lost 1 base and 8 bases, there was a span of 8 bases. From germline, CDR1 is SNHLY and CDR2 FYNNEI. The CDR3 sequence: CASSEGVLEKLFF. As DNA, the CDR3 is TGTGCCAGCAGTGAAGGGGTTTTGGAAAAACTGTTTTTT.

This clonotype was counted ten times or more. The CDR3 nucleotides read TGCAGTGCTAGAGATTTTGTCGTCTCCTACAATGAGCAGTTCTTC. Residues: CSARDFVVSYNEQFF. V is TRBV20-1 and J is TRBJ2-1; D is uncertain. CDR3 size: 15 residues. CDR1 is DFQATT, CDR2 SNEGSKA, per germline (reference sequence). The germline V and J ends were trimmed by 0 bases and 0 bases, with 9 bases remaining between them.

This rearrangement joins TRBV5-1 to TRBJ2-1, with D possibly matching TRBD1 (5 bases). CDR1 is SGHRS and CDR2 is YFSETQ in the germline V gene. This CDR3 is built from 14 residues. The V and J ends lost 5 bases and 6 bases respectively, with 15 bases between them. Here the CDR3 reads CASSMTTRGNEQFF. As DNA, the CDR3 is TGCGCCAGCAGTATGACCACAAGGGGCAATGAGCAGTTCTTC.

In this sample, this clonotype turned up a few times. The rearrangement uses TRBV7-2 and TRBJ1-2, with D maybe TRBD1 (5 bases). The CDR3 has 15 amino acids. V was clipped by 2 bases and J by 4 bases, with 14 bases between them. Germline-derived CDR1 and CDR2 are SGHTA and FQGNSA. Written as DNA, the CDR3 is TGTGCCAGCAGCTTAACTATGGGGGGAATCTATGGCTACACCTTC. Translated, it gives CASSLTMGGIYGYTF.

The rearrangement links TRBV29-1 to TRBJ2-1; 9 positions match TRBD1. The CDR3 is 14 residues long. Germline V gene sequence: CDR1 SQVTM, CDR2 ANQGSEA. The V gene end was trimmed by 2 bases and the J gene end by 7 bases; junction bases not matched to a gene: 6. CDR3: CSVERTGEVNEQFF. The DNA for the CDR3 is TGCAGCGTTGAAAGGACAGGGGAGGTAAATGAGCAGTTCTTC.

This clonotype occurred a few times. The chain couples TRBV12-3 or TRBV12-4 to TRBJ1-6, with D tentatively TRBD1 (5 bases). The length of the CDR3 is 14 residues. The V end lost 3 bases, the J end lost 7 bases, and 10 bases lay between the germline ends. CDR3 bases: TGTGCCAGCAGTTTGGGGGACCGAAATTCACCCCTCCACTTT. It codes for CASSLGDRNSPLHF.

The rearrangement uses TRBV19 and TRBJ2-3, with 8 positions matching TRBD2. CDR3 size: 14 residues. The germline V gene encodes CDR1 LNHDA and CDR2 SQIVND (reference sequence). With 3 bases clipped from V and 7 bases from J, the junction kept 6 bases outside the gene matches. The CDR3 coding sequence is TGTGCCAGTAGTATCGCGGGGGGCCTAAATACGCAGTATTTT. Protein product: CASSIAGGLNTQYF.

The J gene is TRBJ1-1, the V gene TRBV5-4; unclear D gene. Germline-derived CDR1 and CDR2 are SGHNT and YYREEE (reference sequence). The CDR3 covers 16 residues. The V and J ends lost 3 bases and 2 bases respectively, with 17 bases between them. CDR3 residues: CASSSDRRPVNTEAFF. The CDR3 DNA reads as TGTGCCAGCAGCTCTGATCGCCGACCCGTAAACACTGAAGCTTTCTTT.

The table lists this clonotype with many counts. The chain carries TRBV29-1 and TRBJ2-2; 9 bases match TRBD2. After removal of 8 bases from V and 5 bases from J, the junction contained 12 bases not matched to a gene. CDR3 length: 15 amino acids. From germline, CDR1 is SQVTM and CDR2 ANQGSEA. The CDR3: CSIRRLAGRTGELFF. CDR3 coding DNA: TGCAGCATCCGTCGGCTAGCGGGGAGGACCGGGGAGCTGTTTTTT.

This clonotype was detected a few times. J is TRBJ2-2 and V is TRBV5-6; D perhaps matches TRBD2 (7 bases). This CDR3 comprises 18 residues. V dropped 4 bases and J dropped 3 bases, with 22 bases sitting between them. Germline CDR1 is SGHDT and CDR2 is YYEEEE. The CDR3 nucleotides read TGTGCCAGCAGCCAGGAGGGGCGGGGGCACCTGGACACCGGGGAGCTGTTTTTT. This codes for CASSQEGRGHLDTGELFF.

The chain recombines TRBV2 with TRBJ1-1; D is undetermined. The CDR3 contains 11 residues. Germline V CDR1 and CDR2: SNHLY, FYNNEI. Trimming took 4 bases from V and 6 from J, leaving 6 bases between them. The CDR3 sequence is CASSGGPEAFF. The CDR3 DNA follows: TGTGCCAGCAGTGGAGGGCCTGAAGCTTTCTTT. Complete variable domain (other parts from reference TRBV2 and TRBJ1-1): EPEVTQTPSHQVTQMGQEVILRCVPISNHLYFYWYRQILGQKVEFLVSFYNNEISEKSEIFDDQFSVERPDGSNFTLKIRSTKLEDSAMYFCASSGGPEAFFGQGTRLTVV.

CDR3 region: CASSASPGTEAFF. CDR3 in DNA: TGCGCCAGCAGCGCAAGCCCGGGCACTGAAGCTTTCTTT. The chain has TRBV5-1 and TRBJ1-1, with D unresolved. From germline, CDR1 is SGHRS and CDR2 YFSETQ. The CDR3 spans 13 residues. The V end lost 4 bases, the J end lost 4 bases, and 11 bases lay between the germline ends.

This clonotype has just a few counts. The V gene is TRBV6-2 or TRBV6-3, the J gene TRBJ2-7; weak D call: TRBD1 (5 bases). The V end was cut by 4 bases, the J end by 3 bases, with 13 bases between. CDR1 and CDR2 from the germline V gene are MNHEY and SVGEGT. The CDR3 spans 14 residues. The CDR3 bases are TGTGCCAGCAGTTTGGCACAGGTCCGCTACGAGCAGTACTTC. Translated, it gives CASSLAQVRYEQYF.

The sample holds many counts of this clonotype. The chain employs TRBV4-2 and TRBJ2-1, with D tentatively TRBD1 or TRBD2 (5 bases each). The CDR3 is 14 residues long. The germline gives CDR1 LGHNA, CDR2 YNFKEQ. Trimming took 1 base from V and 8 from J, leaving 12 bases between them. Written as DNA, the CDR3 is TGTGCCAGCAGCCAAGGAGGGGACGGCGATGAGCAGTTCTTC. It encodes CASSQGGDGDEQFF.